Listed here is a single T cell receptor (beta chain). Its specificity is unknown. Germline CDR1 reads KGHDR; CDR2 reads SFDVKD. The CDR3 has 13 amino acids. Trimming stripped 5 bases from V and 8 bases from J, with 11 bases between. One entry per CDR3 protein results from TCRdb running MiXCR on the 5' RACE reads. The sample yields about 390,000 distinct CDR3 sequences, roughly 15% seen once. The sample belongs to a study of T-cell memory formation after mild COVID-19. Findings and limits, study-wide: The pre-infection memory compartment contained some responding clones, suggesting cross-reactive memory joined. SARS-CoV-2 specificity of second-wave clones peaking day 37 was unconfirmed. While clones contracting from day 15 to 85 were balanced between CD4 and CD8, later expanders leaned CD4+.

Material for sequencing was PBMCs or a T cell subset sorted from them (not recorded which). The chain is built from TRBV24-1 and TRBJ1-4; tentative D call: TRBD1 (5 bases). The TCR sequence derives from a man aged 18 to 30 who had mild COVID-19 (a few samples of this study predate the infection). Cell type and time point are not known. The CDR3: CATSARAGEKLFF. In nucleotides, the CDR3 is TGTGCCACCAGTGCCAGGGCAGGGGAAAAACTGTTTTTT.